A single sample is the source of the 9 T cell receptor beta chains below, sequenced in a study of blood T cell repertoires in COVID-19 (TCRdb year 2020). Libraries were built with the immunoSEQ multiplex PCR assay. As stored in TCRdb, this immuneACCESS dataset retains in-frame rearrangements with V and J assigned. A fraction of the clones does not appear; measured against another copy, unresolved V genes explain less than half of the discrepancy, and the remainder lacks a known reason. For this sample there are roughly 250,000 clones; roughly nine tenths appear just once. The ten biggest clones cover around 12% of the sample. Material: peripheral blood. The receptor set was obtained from a woman in her twenties or thirties with COVID-19, enrolled during active disease.

The chain carries TRBV5-5 and TRBJ1-2; 7 bases agree with TRBD1. The junction had 3 bases not matched to a gene; V was cut back by 5 bases and J by 2 bases. Germline lookup yields CDR1 SGHKS and CDR2 YYEKEE (reference sequence). This CDR3 comprises 13 residues. The CDR3 coding sequence is TGTGCCAGCAGGCGGGACAGCAACTATGGCTACACCTTC. It translates to CASRRDSNYGYTF.

The rearrangement joins TRBV5-1 to TRBJ1-2; D gene ambiguous. Germline V gene data show CDR1 as SGHRS and CDR2 as YFSETQ. This CDR3 contains 16 residues. V was pared by 5 bases and J by 7 bases, with 24 bases between. This CDR3 reads CASSFTPAAKALGYTF. The CDR3 bases are TGCGCCAGCAGTTTTACCCCTGCGGCAAAAGCCCTTGGCTACACCTTC.

The J gene is TRBJ2-3, the V gene TRBV2; 9 bases agree with TRBD2. This CDR3 has 13 residues. Germline V CDR1 and CDR2: SNHLY, FYNNEI. With 11 bases clipped from V and 3 bases from J, the junction kept 6 bases outside the gene matches. CDR3 coding DNA: TGTGCCGGCGGGGGGGCCAGGACAGATACGCAGTATTTT. Its translation: CAGGGARTDTQYF.

This clone was recorded a few times. V and J are TRBV7-9 and TRBJ2-1; D gene uncertain. Trimming removed 1 base from V and 6 bases from J, with 4 bases in between. CDR1 and CDR2 from the germline V gene are SEHNR and FQNEAQ (reference sequence). This CDR3 spans 12 amino acids. This CDR3 is CASSLVRNEQFF. In DNA form, the CDR3 reads TGTGCCAGCAGCTTAGTTCGCAATGAGCAGTTCTTC. The whole variable domain, filled in from reference TRBV7-9 and TRBJ2-1, reads DTGVSQNPRHKITKRGQNVTFRCDPISEHNRLYWYRQTLGQGPEFLTYFQNEAQLEKSRLLSDRFSAERPKGSFSTLEIQRTEQGDSAMYLCASSLVRNEQFFGPGTRLTVL.

The V gene is TRBV7-9, the J gene TRBJ1-1; D unclear. Per the germline V gene, CDR1 is SEHNR and CDR2 is FQNEAQ (reference sequence). The ends were cut back, 3 bases at V and 1 base at J, with 3 bases in the middle. CDR3 length: 12 residues. The CDR3 DNA sequence: TGTGCCAGCAGCTTCTCGAACACTGAAGCTTTCTTT. This encodes CASSFSNTEAFF.

In DNA form, the CDR3 reads TGTGCCTGGAAACGGACTAGCGGGGCGGATACGCAGTATTTT. This encodes CAWKRTSGADTQYF. This chain connects TRBV30 to TRBJ2-3, with 12 positions matching TRBD2. The germline V gene has CDR1 GTSNPN and CDR2 SVGIG (reference sequence). The CDR3 spans 14 residues. The V segment lost 4 bases and the J segment 6 bases; nucleotides outside the gene matches: 5.

The chain employs TRBV5-1 and TRBJ2-1, with 8 nucleotides matching TRBD2. The V gene end was trimmed by 4 bases and the J gene end by 2 bases; junction bases not matched to a gene: 5. In germline, CDR1 is SGHRS, CDR2 YFSETQ. The CDR3 consists of 15 residues. The CDR3 DNA follows: TGCGCCAGCAGCGCCAGCGGGGGAGCCTACAATGAGCAGTTCTTC. Translation: CASSASGGAYNEQFF. Combining the CDR3 with reference TRBV5-1 and TRBJ2-1 gives the whole variable domain KAGVTQTPRYLIKTRGQQVTLSCSPISGHRSVSWYQQTPGQGLQFLFEYFSETQRNKGNFPGRFSGRQFSNSRSEMNVSTLELGDSALYLCASSASGGAYNEQFFGPGTRLTVL.

V usage is TRBV6-5 and J usage is TRBJ2-3; tentative D call: TRBD1 (6 bases). Germline CDR1 and CDR2: MNHEY and SVGAGI. V lost 8 bases, J lost 1 base, and 13 bases lay in between. The CDR3 length is 14 residues. CDR3 nucleotide sequence: TGTGCCAGCGGGTGGGCAGGGGGCACAGATACGCAGTATTTT. It codes for CASGWAGGTDTQYF.

The V gene is TRBV3-1 (or the pseudogene TRBV3-2), the J gene TRBJ1-5; 9 positions agree with TRBD1. The trim removed 3 bases at V and 2 bases at J, leaving 14 bases unmatched. Germline V gene sequence: CDR1 LGHDT, CDR2 YNNKEL (reference sequence). The CDR3 is made up of 19 amino acids. The CDR3 spells CASSHGSRTGEFGNQPQHF. CDR3 nucleotides: TGTGCCAGCAGCCACGGGAGCAGGACAGGGGAGTTTGGCAATCAGCCCCAGCATTTT.